This paragraph reports one T cell receptor (beta chain). Antigen specificity is unknown. The data derive from a study of T cell responses to AZD1222 COVID-19 vaccine. Findings and caveats of the study: Receipt of two AZD1222 doses was followed by a rise in Spike-specific TCR breadth and depth. Donors, mostly white British, included more females; clonal diversity was possibly underestimated.

The V segment lost 6 bases and the J segment 2 bases; nucleotides outside the gene matches: 9. The CDR3 spans 15 residues. CDR1 is KGHSH, CDR2 LQKENI, per germline. Clones were sequenced by immunoSEQ multiplex PCR, and TCRdb holds only the in-frame ones, with some missing. The sample records around 140,000 clones, approximately 90% being singletons. This TCR was recovered from an adult who received the AZD1222 COVID-19 vaccine. The chain couples TRBV18 to TRBJ1-1, with 7 bases fitting TRBD1. The input for sequencing was peripheral blood, taken 28 days after the second AZD1222 dose. CDR3: CASSPRQGDNTEAFF. CDR3 sequence (DNA): TGTGCCAGCTCCCCGAGACAGGGAGACAACACTGAAGCTTTCTTT.